This TCR beta chain is drawn from a study of CD8+ T cells in alopecia areata. About the study: Treated individuals took tofacitinib by mouth, 5 to 10 mg twice daily. General study points: Tofacitinib significantly lowered scalp clonality and expanded CD8+ clones among the top 100. Tofacitinib did not eliminate many expanded lesional clones from scalp or blood.

In regard to this clone: The target antigen is unknown.

Trimming removed 6 bases from V and 5 bases from J; junction bases left unmatched: 4. The germline V gene has CDR1 SEHNR and CDR2 FQNEAQ (reference sequence). CDR3 length equals 13 residues. RNA, once extracted, was reverse transcribed into cDNA for use as the sequencing template. Clones were read by immunoSEQ multiplex PCR, and TCRdb kept only the in-frame ones, dropping some. The top ten hold about a sixth of the sample, which has 95,000 to 100,000 clones, 55% to 70% seen once. As to treatment: oral pan-JAK inhibitor, 5-10 mg twice daily. The V gene is TRBV7-9, the J gene TRBJ2-7; TRBD2 agrees at 10 bases. The sequence was obtained from a human donor with alopecia areata. This sample comprised CD8+ T cells sorted from blood, obtained at week 56, from a patient treated with tofacitinib. The CDR3 loop is CASSFSGGNEQYF. The CDR3 nucleotides read TGTGCCAGCAGTTTTAGCGGGGGGAACGAGCAGTACTTC.